This is a list of T cell receptor beta chains from one sample in a study of shared clonotypes between healthy human individuals. The repertoire was sequenced with immunoSEQ multiplex PCR; TCRdb's copy has only in-frame clones and lacks some. The data show about 87,000 clones, about 45% seen once. The material sequenced was PBMCs. The source of these receptors is a woman aged 35 to 49 in good health. Some clones in this sample may be carry-over from other donors' samples. CDR3s include the opening cysteine and the closing phenylalanine or tryptophan. The order of the fields is J gene, D gene, clone size, V gene, CDR3 DNA, CDR3 protein. D genes are given only for firm matches. Clone size is stated in some rows and not others, as once, few, many or a class when expanded.

TRBJ2-5,TRBD2,many,TRBV10-3,TGTGCCATCAGTGATGGACTAGCGGGACGCGAGACCCAGTACTTC,CAISDGLAGRETQYF
TRBJ2-7,NA,NA,TRBV7-2,TGTGCCAGCAGCTTAGCGGGCGCCTACGAGCAGTACTTC,CASSLAGAYEQYF
TRBJ2-1,NA,NA,TRBV28,TGTGCCAGTTCTGTCAACTACAATGAGCAGTTCTTC,CASSVNYNEQFF
TRBJ2-3,NA,NA,TRBV27,TGTGCCAGCAGTCCAGGGATGGGAACAGATACGCAGTATTTT,CASSPGMGTDTQYF
TRBJ1-2,NA,NA,TRBV5-6,TGTGCCAGCAGCTCGGGCAGGGCGAGGGGCTACACCTTC,CASSSGRARGYTF
TRBJ2-7,NA,NA,TRBV20-1,TGCAGTGCTGGACGGCCGGGCGAGCAGTACTTC,CSAGRPGEQYF
TRBJ2-1,NA,NA,TRBV15,TGTGCCACCAGCAGAGTTGAAGGGTATGAGCAGTTCTTC,CATSRVEGYEQFF
TRBJ2-5,TRBD2,NA,TRBV9,TGCGCCAGCAGCCAGGGACTAGCGAAAGAGACCCAGTACTTC,CASSQGLAKETQYF
TRBJ2-7,NA,NA,TRBV11-2,TGTGCCAGCAGCTCCGATCTTGGGATCTACGAGCAGTACTTC,CASSSDLGIYEQYF
TRBJ2-1,TRBD2,NA,TRBV29-1,TGCAGCGTTGGTGGACTAGCGGGAGGGCAGTTCTTC,CSVGGLAGGQFF
TRBJ2-2,NA,NA,TRBV5-1,TGCGCCAGCAGCTTGTTTCAGAACACCGGGGAGCTGTTTTTT,CASSLFQNTGELFF
TRBJ2-3,NA,once,TRBV28,TGTGCCAGCAATTTGGGGAGCGGGGATACGCAGTATTTT,CASNLGSGDTQYF
TRBJ2-5,NA,NA,TRBV5-1,TGCGCCAGCAGCGAAGATAAAGAGACCCAGTACTTC,CASSEDKETQYF
TRBJ2-7,NA,many,TRBV28,TGTGCCAGCAATGGGGGGTACAGCTCCTACGAGCAGTACTTC,CASNGGYSSYEQYF
TRBJ1-1,NA,NA,TRBV30,TGTGCCCGCGGCGGTTTAACTGAAGCTTTCTTT,CARGGLTEAFF
TRBJ2-7,NA,NA,TRBV9,TGTGCCAGCAGCGTAGGTTCAGGGTATTCCTACGAGCAGTACTTC,CASSVGSGYSYEQYF
TRBJ2-7,NA,NA,TRBV5-1,TGCGCCAGCAGCTTGTTCGGGGAGGCGGGCGAGCAGTACTTC,CASSLFGEAGEQYF
TRBJ1-2,TRBD1,NA,TRBV30,TGTGCCTGTACAGGGACAGAGTATGGCTACACCTTC,CACTGTEYGYTF
TRBJ1-4,NA,many,TRBV11-3,TGTGCCGGCAGCACCTACGAACTGTTTTTT,CAGSTYELFF
TRBJ1-1,NA,few,TRBV30,TGTGCCTGGAGCCGGGAGATAGGAACTGAAGCTTTCTTT,CAWSREIGTEAFF
TRBJ2-3,TRBD2,NA,TRBV30,TGTGCCTGGAGCCAGACTAGCGGGGCGAGGGGTACGCAGTATTTT,CAWSQTSGARGTQYF
TRBJ2-3,TRBD2,many,TRBV9,TGTGCCAGCAGCGGACTAGCGCCCACAGATACGCAGTATTTT,CASSGLAPTDTQYF
TRBJ1-5,NA,NA,TRBV4-1,TGCGCCAGCAGCCTAGAAACAGGGAGGAATCAGCCCCAGCATTTT,CASSLETGRNQPQHF
TRBJ2-1,TRBD1,few,TRBV27,TGTGCCAGCGCTAGGACAGGGGCCTACAATGAGCAGTTCTTC,CASARTGAYNEQFF
TRBJ1-1,TRBD1,few,TRBV30,TGTGCCTGGAGTGTAACAGGGGAAACTGAAGCTTTCTTT,CAWSVTGETEAFF
TRBJ1-1,TRBD1,few,TRBV28,TGTGCCAGCAAACAGGGGAGGGCTGAAGCTTTCTTT,CASKQGRAEAFF
TRBJ2-2,NA,many,TRBV18,TGTGCCAGCTCACGATTGGGCCAGAATTTGAACACCGGGGAGCTGTTTTTT,CASSRLGQNLNTGELFF
TRBJ2-7,TRBD2,NA,TRBV11-1,TGTGCCAGCAGCCTCACCGGGACTAGCGGGACCTACGAGCAGTACTTC,CASSLTGTSGTYEQYF
TRBJ1-2,TRBD1,NA,TRBV28,TGTGCCAGCAGTTTAGGGCAGGGGGCGGGTGGCTACACCTTC,CASSLGQGAGGYTF
TRBJ1-1,NA,many,TRBV4-1,TGCGCCAGCAGCCAACCCCGTCGGGGGAAGAACACTGAAGCTTTCTTT,CASSQPRRGKNTEAFF
TRBJ2-7,NA,NA,TRBV28,TGTGCCAGCAGATCGAGCTCCTACGAGCAGTACTTC,CASRSSSYEQYF
TRBJ1-6,NA,many,TRBV7-9,TGTGCCAGCAGCGTTGAGCAGTATAATTCACCCCTCCACTTT,CASSVEQYNSPLHF
TRBJ1-3,NA,NA,TRBV29-1,TGCAGCCACTCCCAAGGCTCTGGAAACACCATATATTTT,CSHSQGSGNTIYF
TRBJ1-2,NA,NA,TRBV11-2,TGTGCCAGCAGCTTAGCACAGGGAGACTATGGCTACACCTTC,CASSLAQGDYGYTF
TRBJ2-5,NA,NA,TRBV5-3,TGTGCCAGCAGCCGTCTAGCTAACCAAGAGACCCAGTACTTC,CASSRLANQETQYF
TRBJ1-4,NA,NA,TRBV15,TGTGCCACCAGCAGAGGAATCTCCGGGGAACTGTTTTTT,CATSRGISGELFF
TRBJ2-7,NA,many,TRBV25-1,TGTGCCAGCAGCAGGGAGTCGGACGAGCAGTACTTC,CASSRESDEQYF
TRBJ1-2,NA,NA,TRBV9,TGTGCCAGCAGCGGGGACAACCCCCCGGATGGCTACACCTTC,CASSGDNPPDGYTF
TRBJ2-5,TRBD1,NA,TRBV29-1,TGCAGCGTCGTCCCCAGGGGGTTGTTAGAGACCCAGTACTTC,CSVVPRGLLETQYF
TRBJ1-2,NA,many,TRBV30,TGTGCCTGGAGTGTTCACAGAACCTATGGCTACACCTTC,CAWSVHRTYGYTF
TRBJ1-2,NA,many,TRBV7-8,TGTGCCAGCAGCTTAAAAAGGAGTGACTATGGCTACACCTTC,CASSLKRSDYGYTF
TRBJ2-1,TRBD2,NA,TRBV4-3,TGCGCCAGTAGACCGGGACTAGCGGGAGACAATGAGCAGTTCTTC,CASRPGLAGDNEQFF
TRBJ2-5,NA,NA,TRBV12-5,TGTGCTAGTGGTTTCGGCCTTCCGGAGACCCAGTACTTC,CASGFGLPETQYF
TRBJ2-1,NA,NA,TRBV12-5,TGTGCTAGTGGACATACCCCTGATGGGCAGTTCTTC,CASGHTPDGQFF
TRBJ2-2,TRBD1,many,TRBV19,TGTGCCAGTAGAAAGGGACAGTTCCTCGACACCGGGGAGCTGTTTTTT,CASRKGQFLDTGELFF
TRBJ1-2,NA,NA,TRBV5-4,TGTGCCAGCCGGGGGTGGGAGGGTCTCTATGGCTACACCTTC,CASRGWEGLYGYTF
TRBJ1-6,NA,few,TRBV7-9,TGTGCCAGCAGATACAGGGATTCTAATTCACCCCTCCACTTT,CASRYRDSNSPLHF
TRBJ2-2,NA,many,TRBV10-3,TGTGCCATAGAACAGGGAAGGAGCGGGGAGCTGTTTTTT,CAIEQGRSGELFF
TRBJ2-1,NA,NA,TRBV5-1,TGCGCCAGCAGCTTAAGCGAACTCAATGAGCAGTTCTTC,CASSLSELNEQFF
TRBJ2-1,NA,few,TRBV7-9,TGTGCCAGCAACACCGGGTACAATGAGCAGTTCTTC,CASNTGYNEQFF
TRBJ1-1,NA,NA,TRBV28,TGTGCCAGCAGTTCGAACAGGGTTATGAACACTGAAGCTTTCTTT,CASSSNRVMNTEAFF
TRBJ2-4,TRBD1,many,TRBV18,TGTGCCAGCTCTGGGACAGGGGCTAGTTTCGACATTCAGTACTTC,CASSGTGASFDIQYF
TRBJ2-1,NA,many,TRBV29-1,TGCAGCGTTGAGGCGGGACTTCGACACTACAATGAGCAGTTCTTC,CSVEAGLRHYNEQFF